Reported below is one TCR beta chain. Its matching antigen is unknown. The data were obtained in a study of T cell repertoires in cytomegalovirus infection. Across the whole study: Public signatures in TCR beta pointed to CMV infection and matching HLA type. Whole-study results and caveats: The ex vivo response showed dominance by HLA-C-restricted CMV-specific TCR beta clonotypes.

Germline CDR1 SQVTM, CDR2 ANQGSEA. The junction had 1 base not matched to a gene; V was cut back by 3 bases and J by 0 bases. The CDR3 is 14 residues long. MiXCR, run by TCRdb on the reads, gives a single entry per CDR3 protein. Among about 680,000 distinct CDR3 sequences listed, approximately 24% were seen once. The sample was CD8+ T cells from PBMCs. The TCR originated in a human donor in good health (CMV status not recorded). Some clones in this sample may be carry-over from other donors' samples. The rearrangement links TRBV29-1 to TRBJ2-7; the match to TRBD1 covers 11 bases. The chain's CDR3 is CSVDGTGGSYEQYF. The DNA for the CDR3 is TGCAGCGTTGATGGGACAGGGGGCTCCTACGAGCAGTACTTC.